Listed below are T cell receptor beta chains from one sample, sequenced in a study of Ad26.COV2.S vaccination and SARS-CoV-2 variants. Method: immunoSEQ multiplex PCR; TCRdb's copy keeps in-frame clones and lacks some. The table lists around 270,000 clones, roughly 87% of them singletons. This specimen was peripheral blood, taken in a trial of Ad26.COV2.S vaccine versus placebo. These receptors originate from a person aged 18-60 years who received the Ad26.COV2.S COVID-19 vaccine or a placebo. Both conserved end residues are trimmed from each CDR3. Size tells how often a clone was seen (once, few, many) or the class of an expanded clone, and some rows leave it out.

cdr3_aa v_call clone_size j_call
ASSEVVRGRNYGYT TRBV2 NA TRBJ1-2
ASSSALTSSYQETQY TRBV6-2/TRBV6-3 NA TRBJ2-5
ASSYKRLARETQY TRBV6-6 NA TRBJ2-5
ASSLTGMNTEAF TRBV5-5 once TRBJ1-1
ASSLLGQGTEAF TRBV7-3 NA TRBJ1-1
ASTPGRNYGYT TRBV7-6 NA TRBJ1-2
SASTGAGEKLF TRBV29-1 NA TRBJ1-4
ASSPRQRASNTEAF TRBV5-1 NA TRBJ1-1
ASSTGLAGVADTQY TRBV18 NA TRBJ2-3
ASSQDLASGTDTQY TRBV4-2 NA TRBJ2-3
ASSLGGTAYNEQF TRBV5-4 NA TRBJ2-1
ATSDPRQGLTEAF TRBV24-1 NA TRBJ1-1
ASSQGGGQETQY TRBV3-1/TRBV3-2 NA TRBJ2-5
ASSQGPSGGALQY TRBV4-3 NA TRBJ2-4
ASSTGSADTQY TRBV4-3 NA TRBJ2-3
SASDGGGLKNIQY TRBV20-1 NA TRBJ2-4
ASSQGQGAHSPLH TRBV14 once TRBJ1-6
ASSQRLAGDYNEQF TRBV4-3 NA TRBJ2-1
ASSRKPPGYT TRBV13 NA TRBJ1-2
ASSPLQKNTGELF TRBV18 NA TRBJ2-2
ASSPRGLAVLEEQF TRBV19 NA TRBJ2-1
ASSRLSLSYYEQY TRBV27 few TRBJ2-7
ASSPIPGTGAFRNYGYT TRBV18 NA TRBJ1-2
ASSLTGGGADTQY TRBV7-2 once TRBJ2-3
ATSDPSGGNTGELF TRBV24-1 NA TRBJ2-2